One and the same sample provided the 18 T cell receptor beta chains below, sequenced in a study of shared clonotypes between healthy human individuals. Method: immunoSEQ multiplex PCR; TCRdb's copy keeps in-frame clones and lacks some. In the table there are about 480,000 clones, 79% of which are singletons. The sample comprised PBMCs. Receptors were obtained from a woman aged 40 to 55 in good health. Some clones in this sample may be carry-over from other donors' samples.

The CDR3 DNA follows: TGTGCCAGCAGCTTAGGTAGGGGGAATAATTCACCCCTCCACTTT. Its protein is CASSLGRGNNSPLHF. V and J are TRBV7-2 and TRBJ1-6; D might be TRBD1 (6 bases). The V and J ends lost 1 base and 5 bases respectively, with 9 bases between them. The germline CDR1 and CDR2 sequences are SGHTA and FQGNSA. This CDR3 comprises 15 residues.

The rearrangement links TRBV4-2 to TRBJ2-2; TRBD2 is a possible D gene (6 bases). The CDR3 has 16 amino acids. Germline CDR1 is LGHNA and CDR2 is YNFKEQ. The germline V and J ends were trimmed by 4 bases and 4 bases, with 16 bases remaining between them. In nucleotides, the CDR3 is TGTGCCAGCAGCCCTCCGGCGGGGTCGATCACCGGGGAGCTGTTTTTT. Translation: CASSPPAGSITGELFF.

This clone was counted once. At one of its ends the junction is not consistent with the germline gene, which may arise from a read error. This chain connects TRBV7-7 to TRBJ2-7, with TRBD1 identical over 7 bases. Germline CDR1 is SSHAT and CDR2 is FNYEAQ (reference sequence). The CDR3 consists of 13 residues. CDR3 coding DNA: TGTGCTAGCAGCCCGGCGAGGGGGCACGAGCAGTACTTC. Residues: CASSPARGHEQYF.

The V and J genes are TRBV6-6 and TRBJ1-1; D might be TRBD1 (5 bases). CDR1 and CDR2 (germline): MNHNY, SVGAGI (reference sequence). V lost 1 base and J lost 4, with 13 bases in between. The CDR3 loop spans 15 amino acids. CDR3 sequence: CASSYFKGPSTEAFF. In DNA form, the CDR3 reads TGTGCCAGCAGTTACTTTAAGGGGCCGAGCACTGAAGCTTTCTTT.

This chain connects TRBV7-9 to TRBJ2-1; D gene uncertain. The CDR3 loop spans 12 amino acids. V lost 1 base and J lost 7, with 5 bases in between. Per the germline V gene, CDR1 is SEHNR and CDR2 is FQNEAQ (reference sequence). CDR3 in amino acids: CASSLELNEQFF. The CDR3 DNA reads TGTGCCAGCAGCTTAGAGCTGAATGAGCAGTTCTTC.

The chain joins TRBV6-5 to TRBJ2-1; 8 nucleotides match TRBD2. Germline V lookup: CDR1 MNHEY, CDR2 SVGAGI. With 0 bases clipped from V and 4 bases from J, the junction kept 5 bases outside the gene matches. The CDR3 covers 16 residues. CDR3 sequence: CASSYSGSGEYNEQFF. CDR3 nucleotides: TGTGCCAGCAGTTACTCAGGTAGCGGGGAATACAATGAGCAGTTCTTC.

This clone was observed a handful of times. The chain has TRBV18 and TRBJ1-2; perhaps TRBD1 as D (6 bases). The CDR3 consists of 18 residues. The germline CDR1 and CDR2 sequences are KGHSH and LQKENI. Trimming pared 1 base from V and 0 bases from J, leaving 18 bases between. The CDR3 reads CASSPQNLGALPNYGYTF. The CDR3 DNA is TGTGCCAGCTCACCACAAAACTTGGGGGCGCTTCCTAACTATGGCTACACCTTC. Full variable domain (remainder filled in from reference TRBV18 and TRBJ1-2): NAGVMQNPRHLVRRRGQEARLRCSPMKGHSHVYWYRQLPEEGLKFMVYLQKENIIDESGMPKERFSAEFPKEGPSILRIQQVVRGDSAAYFCASSPQNLGALPNYGYTFGSGTRLTVV.

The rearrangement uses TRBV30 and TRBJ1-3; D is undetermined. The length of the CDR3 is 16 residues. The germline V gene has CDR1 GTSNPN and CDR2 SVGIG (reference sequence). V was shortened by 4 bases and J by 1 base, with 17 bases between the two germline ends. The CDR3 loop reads CAWIPRPGQSGNTIYF. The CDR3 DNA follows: TGTGCCTGGATTCCCCGCCCCGGGCAGTCTGGAAACACCATATATTTT.

The DNA for the CDR3 is TGTGCCAGCGGCTATCCGAAGAATGAGCAGTTCTTC. Its protein product is CASGYPKNEQFF. This chain uses TRBV5-6 with TRBJ2-1; D ambiguous. V lost 7 bases and J lost 7, with 12 bases in between. CDR1 SGHDT and CDR2 YYEEEE come from the germline V gene. This CDR3 is 12 amino acids long.

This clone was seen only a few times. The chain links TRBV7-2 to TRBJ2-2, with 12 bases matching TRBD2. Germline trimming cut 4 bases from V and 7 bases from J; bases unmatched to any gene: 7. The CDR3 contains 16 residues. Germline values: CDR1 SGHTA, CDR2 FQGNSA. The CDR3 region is CASSSPTSGRFGELFF. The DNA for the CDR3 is TGTGCCAGCAGCTCGCCGACTAGCGGGAGATTCGGGGAGCTGTTTTTT.

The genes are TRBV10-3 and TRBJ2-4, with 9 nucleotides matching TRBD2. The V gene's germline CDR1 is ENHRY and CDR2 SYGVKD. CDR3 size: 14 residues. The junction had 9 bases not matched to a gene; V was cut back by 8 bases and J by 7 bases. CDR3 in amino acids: CAIPKAGGKNIQYF. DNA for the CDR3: TGTGCCATCCCTAAGGCGGGAGGGAAGAACATTCAGTACTTC.

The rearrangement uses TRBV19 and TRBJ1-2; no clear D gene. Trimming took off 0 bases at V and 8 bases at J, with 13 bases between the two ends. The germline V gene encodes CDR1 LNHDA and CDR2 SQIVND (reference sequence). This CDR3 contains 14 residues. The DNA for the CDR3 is TGTGCCAGTAGTATAGACCAGCGGTTGGCCGGCTACACCTTC. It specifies CASSIDQRLAGYTF.

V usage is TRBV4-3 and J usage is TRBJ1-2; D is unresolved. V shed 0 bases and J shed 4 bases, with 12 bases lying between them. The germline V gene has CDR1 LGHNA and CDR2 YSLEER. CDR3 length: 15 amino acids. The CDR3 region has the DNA TGCGCCAGCAGCCAAGACCGAACGGACGGCTATGGCTACACCTTC. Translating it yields CASSQDRTDGYGYTF.

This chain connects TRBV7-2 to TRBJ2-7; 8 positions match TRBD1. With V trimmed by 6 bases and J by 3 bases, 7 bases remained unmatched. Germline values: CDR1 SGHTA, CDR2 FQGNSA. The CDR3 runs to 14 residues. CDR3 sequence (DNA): TGTGCCAGCAGTTTCGACAGGGGAAGCTACGAGCAGTACTTC. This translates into CASSFDRGSYEQYF.

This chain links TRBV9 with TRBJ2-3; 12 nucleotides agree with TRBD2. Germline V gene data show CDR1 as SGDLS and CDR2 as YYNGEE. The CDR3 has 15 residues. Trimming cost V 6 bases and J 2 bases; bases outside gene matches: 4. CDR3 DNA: TGTGCCAGCAACGGACTAGCGGGACCCACAGATACGCAGTATTTT. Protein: CASNGLAGPTDTQYF.

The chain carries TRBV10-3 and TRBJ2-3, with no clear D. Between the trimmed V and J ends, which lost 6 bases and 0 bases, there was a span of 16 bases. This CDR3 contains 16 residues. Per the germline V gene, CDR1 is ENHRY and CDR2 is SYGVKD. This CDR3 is CAIRPHSYPSTDTQYF. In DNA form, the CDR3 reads TGTGCCATCAGGCCCCACTCATATCCTAGCACAGATACGCAGTATTTT.

The CDR3 protein is CASSLVGGSYNEQFF. Here the CDR3 DNA reads TGTGCCAGCAGCTTAGTAGGGGGATCCTACAATGAGCAGTTCTTC. The genes are TRBV7-6 and TRBJ2-1; the D gene is possibly TRBD1 (6 bases). Trimming left V 1 base short and J 1 base short, with 8 bases between. CDR3 length: 15 residues. Germline CDR1 SGHVS, CDR2 FNYEAQ.

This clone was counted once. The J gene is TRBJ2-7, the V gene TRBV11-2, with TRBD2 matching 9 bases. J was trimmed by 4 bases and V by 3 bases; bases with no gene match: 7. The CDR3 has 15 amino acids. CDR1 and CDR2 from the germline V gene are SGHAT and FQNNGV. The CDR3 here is CASSFNSGSGYEQYF. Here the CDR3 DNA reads TGTGCCAGCAGCTTTAATAGCGGGAGTGGGTACGAGCAGTACTTC.